Presented here are 22 T cell receptor beta chains from one specimen sequenced in a study of early T cells in non-severe SARS-CoV-2 infection. In TCRdb, the 5' RACE reads were re-called with MiXCR into one record per CDR3 protein. The sample lists about 69,000 distinct CDR3 sequences; roughly 10% were seen once. Material for sequencing was whole blood. All receptors come from an adult who was a healthcare worker with PCR-confirmed SARS-CoV-2 infection or an uninfected control (not recorded which).

This clonotype came up many times. The CDR3 DNA sequence: TGTGCCAGCAGTGGTAGTGGTTGGTCCCCCGAGCATTTT. It encodes CASSGSGWSPEHF. The chain employs TRBV25-1 and TRBJ1-5; D gene uncertain. CDR1 and CDR2 from the germline V gene are MGHDK and SYGVNS. This CDR3 comprises 13 residues. Trimming pared 4 bases from V and 14 bases from J, leaving 18 bases between.

This clonotype was seen a handful of times. The V gene is TRBV7-6, the J gene TRBJ2-2, with 8 bases identical to TRBD2. CDR3 length equals 16 residues. Germline V gene sequence: CDR1 SGHVS, CDR2 FNYEAQ. Germline trimming cut 4 bases from V and 5 bases from J; bases unmatched to any gene: 9. CDR3 sequence reads: CASSSGTGTRTGELFF. The CDR3 nucleotides are TGTGCCAGCAGCTCGGGGACCGGGACTAGAACCGGGGAGCTGTTTTTT.

Many counts were recorded for this clonotype. The rearrangement joins TRBV9 to TRBJ2-4; no definite D call. The CDR3 runs 11 residues. The V end lost 3 bases, the J end lost 2 bases, and 0 bases lay between the germline ends. Germline V gene sequence: CDR1 SGDLS, CDR2 YYNGEE. The CDR3 coding sequence is TGTGCCAGCAGCGCCAAAAACATTCAGTACTTC. It translates to CASSAKNIQYF.

There are a few counts of this clonotype. Germline is not matched at one junction end, which may reflect a read error. This chain links TRBV2 with TRBJ2-3; TRBD1 is a possible D gene (7 bases). CDR3 length equals 13 residues. Per the germline V gene, CDR1 is SNHLY and CDR2 is FYNNEI. The CDR3 is CASSEGGGSTQYF. The DNA of the CDR3 is TGTGCCAGCAGCGAAGGAGGGGGCTCTACGCAGTATTTT.

The V and J genes are TRBV12-3 or TRBV12-4 and TRBJ2-7, with 8 bases aligning to TRBD2. V was pared by 6 bases and J by 2 bases, with 9 bases of the junction left unmatched. This CDR3 contains 15 residues. CDR3 bases: TGTGCCAGCAGCCCCCTCCCGGGAGGGCCCTACGAGCAGTACTTC. The encoded protein is CASSPLPGGPYEQYF.

There are many counts of this clonotype. This chain links TRBV19 with TRBJ1-1; D is undetermined. Trimming took off 0 bases at V and 6 bases at J, with 8 bases between the two ends. This CDR3 is 13 amino acids long. Germline V gene sequence: CDR1 LNHDA, CDR2 SQIVND (reference sequence). The CDR3 region is CASSIDQLPEAFF. For the CDR3, the DNA is TGTGCCAGTAGTATAGATCAGTTACCTGAAGCTTTCTTT.

This chain joins TRBV12-3 or TRBV12-4 and TRBJ2-2, with TRBD1 matching 7 bases. This CDR3 has 16 residues. V dropped 6 bases and J dropped 3; count of bases not matched to a gene: 10. CDR3 nucleotide sequence: TGTGCCAGCAGCCTAGACAGGGCTGATTACACCGGGGAGCTGTTTTTT. Translated: CASSLDRADYTGELFF.

This clonotype was detected ten times or more. V and J are TRBV25-1 and TRBJ1-1, with D uncertain. The CDR3 is 13 residues long. CDR1 is MGHDK, CDR2 SYGVNS, per germline. The ends were cut back, 6 bases at V and 4 bases at J, with 12 bases in the middle. DNA of the CDR3: TGTGCCAGCAGAGGAGTGTTGAGCACTGAAGCTTTCTTT. Translation: CASRGVLSTEAFF.

Ten or more counts support this clonotype. In DNA, the CDR3 is TGTGCCAGCAGTTTATCGTTCGAGCAGTACTTC. Translation: CASSLSFEQYF. The chain is built from TRBV11-2 and TRBJ2-7; no clear D. The V and J ends lost 6 bases and 6 bases respectively, with 9 bases between them. The CDR3 loop spans 11 amino acids. The germline CDR1 and CDR2 sequences are SGHAT and FQNNGV.

This clonotype was found a few times. V usage is TRBV29-1 and J usage is TRBJ2-1; 8 nucleotides line up with TRBD1. Per germline, CDR1 SQVTM and CDR2 ANQGSEA. This CDR3 contains 11 residues. V was pared by 7 bases and J by 10 bases, with 6 bases of the junction left unmatched. The CDR3 loop reads CSGQTGDEQFF. Written as DNA, the CDR3 is TGCAGCGGTCAGACAGGGGACGAGCAGTTCTTC.

This clonotype came up a few times. V gene TRBV29-1 combines with J gene TRBJ2-3; TRBD2 matches 8 bases. The CDR3 extends over 16 amino acids. Germline CDR1 SQVTM, CDR2 ANQGSEA. Losses at the gene ends were 1 base for V and 4 bases for J; bases not matched to a gene: 10. CDR3 in DNA: TGCAGCGTTGAAGTGCGGGGGGCAAGAAGCGCAGATACGCAGTATTTT. It translates to CSVEVRGARSADTQYF.

This clonotype was picked up a small number of times. The chain links TRBV27 to TRBJ2-7; D may be TRBD1 (5 bases). The CDR3 is made up of 13 amino acids. Germline V gives CDR1 MNHEY, CDR2 SMNVEV (reference sequence). Trimming cost V 5 bases and J 3 bases, with 11 bases left between them. The CDR3, as DNA: TGTGCCAGCAGTCACGGACACGACTACGAGCAGTACTTC. This gives the protein CASSHGHDYEQYF.

This clonotype was recorded at least ten times. This chain connects TRBV29-1 to TRBJ2-3; the D is unclear. The germline CDR1 and CDR2 sequences are SQVTM and ANQGSEA. With 2 bases removed from V and 4 bases from J, the gap between germline ends came to 10 bases. This CDR3 has 13 amino acids. CDR3 coding DNA: TGCAGCGTTGAACGAAGCGAGTCAGATACGCAGTATTTT. Its translation: CSVERSESDTQYF.

The chain links TRBV19 to TRBJ2-3, with D tentatively TRBD1 (5 bases). Germline V lookup: CDR1 LNHDA, CDR2 SQIVND (reference sequence). V was trimmed by 5 bases and J by 5 bases, leaving 17 bases between them. This CDR3 has 15 amino acids. CDR3 coding DNA: TGTGCCAGTAGTGCCGGATGGGAAAGGGGAGATACGCAGTATTTT. Translated: CASSAGWERGDTQYF.

This clonotype was detected many times. The gene calls are TRBV7-2 and TRBJ2-3, with 11 bases matching TRBD2. Trimming removed 3 bases from V and 0 bases from J; junction bases left unmatched: 5. The CDR3 is made up of 17 amino acids. In germline, CDR1 is SGHTA, CDR2 FQGNSA. CDR3 sequence (DNA): TGTGCCAGCAGCTTGGGGACTAGCGGTCTAAGCACAGATACGCAGTATTTT. Protein product: CASSLGTSGLSTDTQYF.

The table lists this clonotype with a few counts. V usage is TRBV20-1 and J usage is TRBJ2-7, with TRBD2 identical over 8 bases. V lost 2 bases to trimming and J lost 3 bases; unmatched junction nucleotides: 6. The CDR3 is made up of 14 amino acids. Germline assignment: CDR1 DFQATT and CDR2 SNEGSKA (reference sequence). The CDR3: CSARRPSGFYEQYF. In DNA form, the CDR3 reads TGCAGTGCTAGAAGGCCTAGCGGGTTCTACGAGCAGTACTTC.

At least ten counts were recorded for this clonotype. The rearrangement joins TRBV4-3 to TRBJ1-1; D uncertain. The V end lost 0 bases, the J end lost 1 base, and 3 bases lay between the germline ends. The CDR3 loop spans 13 amino acids. CDR1 is LGHNA and CDR2 is YSLEER in the germline V gene. The DNA of the CDR3 is TGCGCCAGCAGCCAAGAGACGAACACTGAAGCTTTCTTT. Translation: CASSQETNTEAFF.

This clonotype showed up many times. CDR3: CASKQNGDEQYF. The CDR3 DNA reads TGTGCCAGCAAGCAAAACGGAGACGAGCAGTACTTC. This rearrangement joins TRBV6-5 to TRBJ2-7; D ambiguous. The germline CDR1 and CDR2 sequences are MNHEY and SVGAGI. The CDR3 spans 12 residues. With 7 bases removed from V and 5 bases from J, the gap between germline ends came to 12 bases.

The chain employs TRBV7-2 and TRBJ2-5; D is undetermined. Germline CDR1 is SGHTA and CDR2 is FQGNSA. This CDR3 has 16 amino acids. V lost 1 base, J lost 5 bases, and 17 bases lay in between. The CDR3 nucleotides read TGTGCCAGCAGCTTAGGCCGCAGAGTAGCATTGGAGACCCAGTACTTC. Translated: CASSLGRRVALETQYF.

This clonotype was counted at least ten times. The CDR3 protein is CASRSRGSGNTIYF. DNA for the CDR3: TGTGCCAGCAGATCCAGGGGCTCTGGAAACACCATATATTTT. This chain joins TRBV12-3 or TRBV12-4 and TRBJ1-3; maybe TRBD1 (6 bases). There are 14 residues in the CDR3. V was shortened by 6 bases and J by 0 bases, with 9 bases between the two germline ends.

This clonotype turned up a few times. The chain employs TRBV6-1 and TRBJ1-5; D call uncertain. The CDR3 contains 13 residues. Trimming stripped 6 bases from V and 3 bases from J, with 9 bases between. Per germline, CDR1 MNHNS and CDR2 SASEGT. CDR3 sequence reads: CASRGGPNQPQHF. The CDR3 nucleotides read TGTGCCAGCAGGGGCGGACCCAATCAGCCCCAGCATTTT.

This clonotype was seen repeatedly, ten times or more. The genes are TRBV11-2 and TRBJ2-5, with D unclear. The CDR3 extends over 13 amino acids. Germline V gives CDR1 SGHAT, CDR2 FQNNGV. V was trimmed by 5 bases and J by 1 base, leaving 8 bases between them. The CDR3 protein is CASSPRAQETQYF. In DNA, the CDR3 is TGTGCCAGCAGCCCAAGAGCCCAAGAGACCCAGTACTTC.